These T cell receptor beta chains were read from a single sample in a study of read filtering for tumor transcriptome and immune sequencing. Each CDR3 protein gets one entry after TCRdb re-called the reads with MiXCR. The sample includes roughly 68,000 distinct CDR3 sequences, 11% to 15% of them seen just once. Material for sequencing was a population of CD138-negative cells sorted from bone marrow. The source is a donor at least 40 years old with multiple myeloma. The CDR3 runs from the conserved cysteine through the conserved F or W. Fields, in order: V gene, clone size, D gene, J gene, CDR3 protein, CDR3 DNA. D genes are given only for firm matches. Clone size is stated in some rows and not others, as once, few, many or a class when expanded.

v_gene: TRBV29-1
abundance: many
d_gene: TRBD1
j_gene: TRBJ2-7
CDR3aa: CSGGQGNYEQYF
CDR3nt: TGCAGCGGGGGACAGGGAAACTACGAGCAGTACTTC

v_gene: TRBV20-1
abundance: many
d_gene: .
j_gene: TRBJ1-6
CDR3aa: CSAGRDTGSYNSPLHF
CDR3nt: TGCAGTGCTGGCCGGGACACCGGCTCCTATAATTCACCCCTCCACTTT

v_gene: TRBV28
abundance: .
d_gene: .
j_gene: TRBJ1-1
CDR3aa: CASSLRTFHTEAFF
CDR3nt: TGTGCCAGCAGTTTAAGGACCTTTCACACTGAAGCTTTCTTT

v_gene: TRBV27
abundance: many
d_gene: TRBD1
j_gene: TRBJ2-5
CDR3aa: CASSFRTGPQETQYF
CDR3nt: TGTGCCAGCAGTTTTCGGACAGGACCTCAAGAGACCCAGTACTTC

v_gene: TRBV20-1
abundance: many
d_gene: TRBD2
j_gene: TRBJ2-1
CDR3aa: CSARDPWLAGQFF
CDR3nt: TGCAGTGCTAGAGATCCCTGGCTAGCGGGGCAGTTCTTC

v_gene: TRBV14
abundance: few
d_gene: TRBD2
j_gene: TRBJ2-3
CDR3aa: CASSLGTSGRENTDTQYF
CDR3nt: TGTGCCAGCAGCCTCGGGACTAGCGGGAGGGAGAACACAGATACGCAGTATTTT

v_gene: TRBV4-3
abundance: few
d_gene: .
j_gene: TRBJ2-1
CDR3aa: CASSQAGPSSYNEQFF
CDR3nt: TGCGCCAGCAGCCAGGCGGGCCCCAGCTCCTACAATGAGCAGTTCTTC

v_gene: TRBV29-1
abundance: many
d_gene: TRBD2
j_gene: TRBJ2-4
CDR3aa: CSVGDLLAANIQYF
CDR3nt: TGCAGCGTTGGGGATTTACTAGCGGCGAACATTCAGTACTTC

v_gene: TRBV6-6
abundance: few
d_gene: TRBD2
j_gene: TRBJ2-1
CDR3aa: CASSLEEREGPAKQFF
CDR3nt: TGTGCCAGCAGTTTAGAAGAGCGGGAGGGCCCCGCCAAGCAGTTCTTC

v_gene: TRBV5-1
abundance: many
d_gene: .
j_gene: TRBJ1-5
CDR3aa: CASSSGRGGQPQHF
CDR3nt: TGCGCCAGCAGCTCGGGTCGGGGAGGGCAGCCCCAGCATTTT

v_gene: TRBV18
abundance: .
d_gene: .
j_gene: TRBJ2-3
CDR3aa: CASSNTGGGRTDTQYF
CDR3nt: TGTGCCAGCTCGAACACCGGAGGGGGACGAACAGATACGCAGTATTTT

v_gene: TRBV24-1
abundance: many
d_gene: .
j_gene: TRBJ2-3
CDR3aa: CATSDADPKGHTQYF
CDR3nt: TGTGCCACCAGTGATGCGGACCCGAAGGGCCATACGCAGTATTTT

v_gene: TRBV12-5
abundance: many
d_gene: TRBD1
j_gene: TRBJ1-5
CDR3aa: CASGLGQGNQPQHF
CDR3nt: TGTGCTAGTGGCCTTGGACAGGGGAATCAGCCCCAGCATTTT

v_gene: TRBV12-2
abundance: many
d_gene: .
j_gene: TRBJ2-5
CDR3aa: CASPRTSGVQETQYF
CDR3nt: TGTGCAAGTCCCCGGACTAGCGGGGTACAAGAGACCCAGTACTTC

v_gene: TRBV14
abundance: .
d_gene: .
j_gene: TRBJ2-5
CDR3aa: CASSQGLRTQETQYF
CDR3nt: TGTGCCAGCAGCCAAGGCTTGCGGACACAGGAGACCCAGTACTTC

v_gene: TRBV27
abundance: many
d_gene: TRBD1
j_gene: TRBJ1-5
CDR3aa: CASSLRGLGNQPQHF
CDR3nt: TGTGCCAGCAGTTTAAGGGGGCTTGGCAATCAGCCCCAGCATTTT

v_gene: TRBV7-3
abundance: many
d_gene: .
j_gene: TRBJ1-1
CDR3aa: CASSLTLGSTEAFF
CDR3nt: TGTGCCAGCAGCTTAACTCTAGGAAGCACTGAAGCTTTCTTT

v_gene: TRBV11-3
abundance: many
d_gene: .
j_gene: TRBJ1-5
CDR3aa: CASRRGTGGNQPQHF
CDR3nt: TGTGCCAGCAGGCGAGGCACGGGGGGCAATCAGCCCCAGCATTTT

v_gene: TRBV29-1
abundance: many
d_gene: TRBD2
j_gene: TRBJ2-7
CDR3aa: CSVYARRGRLAYEQYF
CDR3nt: TGCAGCGTCTACGCAAGGCGGGGGAGATTAGCCTACGAGCAGTACTTC

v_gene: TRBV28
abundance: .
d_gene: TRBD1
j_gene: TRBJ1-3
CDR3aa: CASTSPGTGEGRTIYF
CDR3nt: TGTGCCAGCACCTCTCCCGGGACAGGTGAAGGTCGCACCATATATTTT

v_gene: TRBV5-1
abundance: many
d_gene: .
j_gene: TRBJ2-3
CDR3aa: CASSLSTDTQYF
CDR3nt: TGCGCCAGCAGCTTGAGCACAGATACGCAGTATTTT

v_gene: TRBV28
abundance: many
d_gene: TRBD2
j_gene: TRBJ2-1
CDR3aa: CASSLAGGRYEQFF
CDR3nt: TGTGCCAGCAGTTTAGCGGGAGGGAGGTATGAGCAGTTCTTC

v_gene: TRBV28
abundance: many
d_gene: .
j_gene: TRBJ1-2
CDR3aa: CASMKGEDYGYTF
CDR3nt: TGTGCCAGTATGAAGGGGGAAGACTATGGCTACACCTTC

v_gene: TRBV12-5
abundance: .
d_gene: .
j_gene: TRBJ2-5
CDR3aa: CASGLAKGPEETQYF
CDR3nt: TGTGCTAGTGGTTTGGCCAAGGGACCCGAGGAGACCCAGTACTTC

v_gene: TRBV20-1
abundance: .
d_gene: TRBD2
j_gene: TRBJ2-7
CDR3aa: CSAPTSGYCYEQYF
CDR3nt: TGCAGTGCTCCGACTAGCGGGTATTGCTACGAGCAGTACTTC

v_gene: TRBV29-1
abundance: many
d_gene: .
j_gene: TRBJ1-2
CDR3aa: CSGNLANYGYTF
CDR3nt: TGCAGCGGGAACCTAGCTAACTATGGCTACACCTTC

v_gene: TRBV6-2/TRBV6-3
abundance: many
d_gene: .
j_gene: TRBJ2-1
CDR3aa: CASSYGGTDNEQFF
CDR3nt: TGTGCCAGCAGTTACGGGGGGACAGACAATGAGCAGTTCTTC

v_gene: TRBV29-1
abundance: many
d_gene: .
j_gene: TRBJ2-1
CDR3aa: CSVASVRMGSYNEQFF
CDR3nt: TGCAGCGTCGCGTCAGTGCGAATGGGCTCCTACAATGAGCAGTTCTTC